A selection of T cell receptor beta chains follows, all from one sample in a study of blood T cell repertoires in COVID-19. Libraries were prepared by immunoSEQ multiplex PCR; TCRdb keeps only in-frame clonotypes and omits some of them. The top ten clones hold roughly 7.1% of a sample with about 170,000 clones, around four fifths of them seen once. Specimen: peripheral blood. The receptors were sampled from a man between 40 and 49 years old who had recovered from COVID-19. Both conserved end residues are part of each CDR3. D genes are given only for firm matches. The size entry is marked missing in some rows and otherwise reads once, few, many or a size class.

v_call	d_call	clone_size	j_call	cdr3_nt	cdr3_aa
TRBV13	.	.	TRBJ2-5	TGTGCCAGCAGCTTACAGGGTTATGGGGAGACCCAGTACTTC	CASSLQGYGETQYF
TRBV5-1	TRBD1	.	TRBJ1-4	TGCGCCAGCAGCCAGGACAGGGTGGGTGAAAAACTGTTTTTT	CASSQDRVGEKLFF
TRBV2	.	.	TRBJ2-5	TGTGCCAGCAGTGAGTTGGGGCGGGCCAGGGGCGAGACCCAGTACTTC	CASSELGRARGETQYF
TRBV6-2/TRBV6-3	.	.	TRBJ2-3	TGTGCCAGCAGTTACGGACTGAGACCTTCCACAGATACGCAGTATTTT	CASSYGLRPSTDTQYF
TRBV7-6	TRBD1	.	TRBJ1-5	TGTGCCAGCAGCTTGACAGGGGGGGGTAATCAGCCCCAGCATTTT	CASSLTGGGNQPQHF
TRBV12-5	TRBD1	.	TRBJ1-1	TGTGCTAGTGGCCCACCACCGGGACAGGGGAACACTGAAGCTTTCTTT	CASGPPPGQGNTEAFF
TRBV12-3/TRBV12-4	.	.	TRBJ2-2	TGTGCCAGCAGTTTTAGGGGAATCGGGGAGCTGTTTTTT	CASSFRGIGELFF
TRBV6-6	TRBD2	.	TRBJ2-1	TGTGCCAGCACCCCTAGCGGGGCCTACAATGAGCAGTTCTTC	CASTPSGAYNEQFF
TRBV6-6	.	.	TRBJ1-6	TGTGCCAGCAACCGAGTCGGGAATTCACCCCTCCACTTT	CASNRVGNSPLHF
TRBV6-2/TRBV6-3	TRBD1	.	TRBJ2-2	TGTGCCAGCAGTTCCGGACAGGGGAGGGGCGGGGAGCTGTTTTTT	CASSSGQGRGGELFF
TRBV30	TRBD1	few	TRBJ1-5	TGTGCCTGGAGTTTGGCAGGGGGTCAGCCCCAGCATTTT	CAWSLAGGQPQHF
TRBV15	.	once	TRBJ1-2	TGTGCCACCAGCGGGAGGGGTAGCTATGGCTACACCTTC	CATSGRGSYGYTF
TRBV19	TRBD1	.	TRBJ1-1	TGTGCCAGTAGTAAGGACAGGGGACTTTACGGAGCTTTCTTT	CASSKDRGLYGAFF
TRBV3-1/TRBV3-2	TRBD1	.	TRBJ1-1	TGTGCCAGCAGCCGAGGGGGCGGGAACACTGAAGCTTTCTTT	CASSRGGGNTEAFF
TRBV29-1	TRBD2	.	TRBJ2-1	TGCAGCGTTGCGGGGATAGGACTAGCGGACAATGAGCAGTTCTTC	CSVAGIGLADNEQFF
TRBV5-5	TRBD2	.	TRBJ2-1	TGTGCCAGCAGCTTGGCGGCGGGGACTAGCGGGAGTTTTGAGCAGTTCTTC	CASSLAAGTSGSFEQFF
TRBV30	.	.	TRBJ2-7	TGTGCCTGGAGTGTTCGTGACGAGCAGTACTTC	CAWSVRDEQYF
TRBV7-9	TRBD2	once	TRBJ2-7	TGTGCCAGCAGCTTTGCGGGAGCAAGCTACGAGCAGTACTTC	CASSFAGASYEQYF
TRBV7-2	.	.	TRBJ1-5	TGTGCCAGCAGCTTAGACGGTCATCAGCCCCAGCATTTT	CASSLDGHQPQHF
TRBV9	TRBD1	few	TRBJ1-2	TGTGCCAGCAGCGCCAAACAGGGGCAGCTTGGCTACACCTTC	CASSAKQGQLGYTF
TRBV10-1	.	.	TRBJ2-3	TGCGCCAGCAGTGAGGTTGTGGAGGGAGCTAACACAGATACGCAGTATTTT	CASSEVVEGANTDTQYF
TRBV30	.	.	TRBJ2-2	TGTGCCTGGAGTGTAGGGGGGACTATTTCTGGGCTGTTTTTT	CAWSVGGTISGLFF
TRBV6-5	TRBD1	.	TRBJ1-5	TGTGCCAGCCTGGGACAGGGGTTAGGTCAGCCCCAGCATTTT	CASLGQGLGQPQHF
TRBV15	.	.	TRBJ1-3	TGTGCCACCAGCAGAGGCCCTACGAACACCATATATTTT	CATSRGPTNTIYF
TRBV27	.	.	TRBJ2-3	TGTGCCAGCAGTTCTACCGGACGGGGAGGAGATACGCAGTATTTT	CASSSTGRGGDTQYF
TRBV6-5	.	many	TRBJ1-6	TGTGCCAGCAGTTACCGGGTGGATAATTCACCCCTCCACTTT	CASSYRVDNSPLHF
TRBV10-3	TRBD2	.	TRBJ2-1	TGTGCCATCAGTGAACCCAAGCGGGGGCCTTACAATGAGCAGTTCTTC	CAISEPKRGPYNEQFF
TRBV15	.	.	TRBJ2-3	TGTGCCACCAGCAGAGGGGACTTCACAGATACGCAGTATTTT	CATSRGDFTDTQYF
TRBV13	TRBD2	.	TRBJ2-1	TGTGCCAGCAGCCTAATGGCTAGCGGGAGCCATGAGCAGTTCTTC	CASSLMASGSHEQFF
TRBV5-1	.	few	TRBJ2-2	TGCGCCAGCAGTATCGGAGGAGGCGGGGAGCTGTTTTTT	CASSIGGGGELFF
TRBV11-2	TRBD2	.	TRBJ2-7	TGTGCCAGCAGCTTACCCGAGGCTAGCGGGAGATTTGGCTCCTACGAGCAGTACTTC	CASSLPEASGRFGSYEQYF
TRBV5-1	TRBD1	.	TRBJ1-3	TGCGCCAGCAGAGCCGGGACAGGGGCAACCTCTGGAAACACCATATATTTT	CASRAGTGATSGNTIYF
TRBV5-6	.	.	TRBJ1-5	TGTGCCAGCAGCTTCACCAGGCATCAGCCCCAGCATTTT	CASSFTRHQPQHF
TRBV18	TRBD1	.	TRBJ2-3	TGTGCCAGCTCATCGGGACAGGGGCGCGGAGATACGCAGTATTTT	CASSSGQGRGDTQYF
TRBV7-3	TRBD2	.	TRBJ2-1	TGTGCCAGCAGCCCAACTAGCGGGGAGCAGTTCTTC	CASSPTSGEQFF
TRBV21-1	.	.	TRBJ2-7	TGTGCCAGCAGCAATCCACAGGGACTAGCGGTTCCGTACGAGCAGTACTTC	CASSNPQGLAVPYEQYF
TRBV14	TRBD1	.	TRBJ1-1	TGTGCCAGCAGCTCGTCAGGGGGCACTGAAGCTTTCTTT	CASSSSGGTEAFF
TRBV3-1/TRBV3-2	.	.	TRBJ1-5	TGTGCCAGCAGCCAAGAGGGGGCGGGTCAGCCCCAGCATTTT	CASSQEGAGQPQHF
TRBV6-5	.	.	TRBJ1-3	TGTGCCAGCAGTTCGGGACACGCTGGAAACACCATATATTTT	CASSSGHAGNTIYF
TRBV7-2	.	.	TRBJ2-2	TGTGCCAGCAGCTTAAGGAGCGGGGAGCTGTTTTTT	CASSLRSGELFF